These 13 T cell receptor beta chains share one sample of origin, sequenced in a study of TIL therapy for anti-PD-1-resistant metastatic lung cancer. Time point given: pre-treatment sample, taken before nivolumab and TIL therapy. Sequencing used immunoSEQ v3. Clones were sequenced by immunoSEQ multiplex PCR, and TCRdb holds only the in-frame ones, with some missing. The sample contains about 36,000 clones, around 70% of which appear only once. Sample: blood, taken at baseline. These TCRs come from a person aged 25 to 85 with non-small cell lung cancer.

V and J are TRBV19 and TRBJ2-1; D may be TRBD1 (5 bases). The CDR3 consists of 14 residues. Germline CDR1 is LNHDA and CDR2 is SQIVND (reference sequence). V lost 2 bases and J lost 4, with 9 bases in between. The CDR3 sequence is CASSITSGYNEQFF. The CDR3 DNA sequence: TGTGCCAGTAGTATAACCTCAGGGTACAATGAGCAGTTCTTC.

This clone was counted once. The V and J genes are TRBV14 and TRBJ1-4; the D gene is possibly TRBD1 (5 bases). The CDR3 loop spans 15 amino acids. Germline values: CDR1 SGHDN, CDR2 FVKESK. V was clipped by 2 bases and J by 3 bases, with 10 bases between them. The CDR3 sequence is CASSQQGGANEKLFF. CDR3 DNA: TGTGCCAGCAGCCAACAGGGAGGTGCTAATGAAAAACTGTTTTTT.

The V call is TRBV28, the J call TRBJ1-2; the match to TRBD1 covers 7 bases. J lost 4 bases, V lost 6 bases, and 8 bases had no gene match. Germline V gene lookup returns CDR1 MDHEN and CDR2 SYDVKM. The CDR3 has 14 residues. The CDR3 region has the DNA TGTGCCAGCAGCCGGACAGGTGAATTCTATGGCTACACCTTC. It is translated as CASSRTGEFYGYTF.

The rearrangement joins TRBV28 to TRBJ1-2; 8 positions agree with TRBD1. The CDR3 spans 14 residues. Germline trimming cut 4 bases from V and 2 bases from J; bases unmatched to any gene: 3. CDR1 is MDHEN, CDR2 SYDVKM, per germline. The CDR3 region has the DNA TGTGCCAGCAGTTCGGACAGGGTCAACTATGGCTACACCTTC. Its translation: CASSSDRVNYGYTF.

This sequence joins TRBV30 and TRBJ1-2; D is unresolved. V lost 0 bases, J lost 2 bases, and 7 bases lay in between. CDR1 and CDR2 from the germline V gene are GTSNPN and SVGIG (reference sequence). The CDR3 is made up of 13 amino acids. The CDR3 DNA sequence: TGTGCCTGGAGTGTCCTGGCGAACTATGGCTACACCTTC. This sequence encodes CAWSVLANYGYTF.

J is TRBJ1-4 and V is TRBV5-5, with TRBD1 matching 12 bases. The CDR3 has 15 amino acids. Germline values: CDR1 SGHKS, CDR2 YYEKEE (reference sequence). J gave up 8 bases and V 4 bases, and 6 bases lay outside the gene matches. CDR3 in DNA: TGTGCCAGCAGCGGGGGACAGGGGGCTCGAGAAAAACTGTTTTTT. Amino acids: CASSGGQGAREKLFF.

The gene calls are TRBV6-5 and TRBJ1-6; D possibly corresponds to TRBD1 (6 bases). Per germline, CDR1 MNHEY and CDR2 SVGAGI. The CDR3 is 16 residues long. V dropped 6 bases and J dropped 14 bases, with 26 bases sitting between them. DNA for the CDR3: TGTGCCAGCAGGTACACCACAGGGAACCAATTCTTGTCCCTCCACTTT. Translating gives CASRYTTGNQFLSLHF.

There are a few counts of this clone. The CDR3 region has the DNA TGTGCCAGCAGCAGATGGAGGGATCAGCCCCAGCATTTT. Translated: CASSRWRDQPQHF. The chain links TRBV6-5 to TRBJ1-5; D call uncertain. Trimming stripped 6 bases from V and 5 bases from J, with 11 bases between. CDR3 length: 13 amino acids. CDR1 and CDR2 from the germline V gene are MNHEY and SVGAGI.

The chain uses TRBV11-2 and TRBJ1-2; D is unclear. The CDR3 loop spans 12 amino acids. The germline V and J ends were trimmed by 5 bases and 5 bases, with 9 bases remaining between them. Germline assignment: CDR1 SGHAT and CDR2 FQNNGV. The CDR3 spells CASSQELYGYTF. In nucleotides, the CDR3 is TGTGCCAGCAGCCAGGAACTTTATGGCTACACCTTC.

This chain links TRBV21-1 with TRBJ1-2; no check of the table's D call, TRBD1, against the DNA was made. TRBV21-1 is shown as a pseudogene. The CDR3 is made up of 14 amino acids. The CDR3 sequence is CAIPIRTGRNGYTF. The CDR3 bases are TGTGCCATCCCGATAAGGACAGGGCGCAATGGCTACACCTTC.

This clone was seen more than once but under ten times. V is TRBV9 and J is TRBJ2-2; D is uncertain. CDR3 length equals 13 residues. CDR1 is SGDLS and CDR2 is YYNGEE in the germline V gene. V lost 0 bases, J lost 6 bases, and 6 bases lay in between. As DNA, the CDR3 is TGTGCCAGCAGCGTAGAATTCTCCGGGGAGCTGTTTTTT. It specifies CASSVEFSGELFF. Supplemented by reference TRBV9 and TRBJ2-2, the full variable domain reads DSGVTQTPKHLITATGQRVTLRCSPRSGDLSVYWYQQSLDQGLQFLIQYYNGEERAKGNILERFSAQQFPDLHSELNLSSLELGDSALYFCASSVEFSGELFFGEGSRLTVL.

The sample holds a few counts of this clone. This chain joins TRBV18 and TRBJ2-5; tentatively, D is TRBD1 (5 bases). The CDR3 extends over 17 amino acids. V was pared by 3 bases and J by 9 bases, with 26 bases between. Germline loops: CDR1 KGHSH, CDR2 LQKENI. CDR3 in DNA: TGTGCCAGCTCACCGACCCAGGGTAGGGCCTCACAAAGGGCCCAGTACTTC. It codes for CASSPTQGRASQRAQYF.

This chain connects TRBV15 to TRBJ1-3; 8 nucleotides line up with TRBD1. This CDR3 has 14 residues. The germline gives CDR1 LNHNV, CDR2 YYDKDF (reference sequence). The V segment lost 4 bases and the J segment 4 bases; nucleotides outside the gene matches: 3. CDR3 amino acids: CATSTQGEGNTIYF. DNA of the CDR3: TGTGCCACCAGCACACAGGGGGAAGGAAACACCATATATTTT.